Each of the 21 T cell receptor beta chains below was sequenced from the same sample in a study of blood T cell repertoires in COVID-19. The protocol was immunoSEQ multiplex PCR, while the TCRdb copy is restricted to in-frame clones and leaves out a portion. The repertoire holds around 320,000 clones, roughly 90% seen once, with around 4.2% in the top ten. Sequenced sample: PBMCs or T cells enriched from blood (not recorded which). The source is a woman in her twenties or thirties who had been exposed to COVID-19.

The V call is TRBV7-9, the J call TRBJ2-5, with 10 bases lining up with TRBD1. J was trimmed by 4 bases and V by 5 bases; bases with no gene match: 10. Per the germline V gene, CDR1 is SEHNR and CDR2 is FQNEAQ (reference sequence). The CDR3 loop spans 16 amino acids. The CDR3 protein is CASSLPGQGSRETQYF. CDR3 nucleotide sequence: TGTGCCAGCAGCCTCCCGGGACAGGGGAGTAGAGAGACCCAGTACTTC. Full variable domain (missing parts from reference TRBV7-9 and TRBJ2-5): DTGVSQNPRHKITKRGQNVTFRCDPISEHNRLYWYRQTLGQGPEFLTYFQNEAQLEKSRLLSDRFSAERPKGSFSTLEIQRTEQGDSAMYLCASSLPGQGSRETQYFGPGTRLLVL.

The CDR3 spells CASSQTTSGGARAETQYF. The CDR3 DNA is TGTGCCAGCAGCCAAACCACTAGCGGGGGGGCTCGGGCGGAGACCCAGTACTTC. This chain joins TRBV4-2 and TRBJ2-5; 13 nucleotides line up with TRBD2. Germline V gene data show CDR1 as LGHNA and CDR2 as YNFKEQ. This CDR3 region has 18 residues. Trimming took 2 bases from V and 5 from J; bases not matched to a gene: 11.

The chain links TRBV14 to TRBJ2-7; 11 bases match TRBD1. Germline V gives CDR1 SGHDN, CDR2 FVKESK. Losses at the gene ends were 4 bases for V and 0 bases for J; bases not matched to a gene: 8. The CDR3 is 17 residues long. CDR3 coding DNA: TGTGCCAGCAGCCTTTTCAAAGGGACAGGGGGCTCCTACGAGCAGTACTTC. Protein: CASSLFKGTGGSYEQYF.

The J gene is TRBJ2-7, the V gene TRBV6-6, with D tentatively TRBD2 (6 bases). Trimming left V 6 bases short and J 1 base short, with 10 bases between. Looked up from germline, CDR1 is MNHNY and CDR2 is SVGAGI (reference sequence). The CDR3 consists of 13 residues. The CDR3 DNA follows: TGTGCCAGCAGGAGGGACTTATCCTACGAGCAGTACTTC. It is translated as CASRRDLSYEQYF.

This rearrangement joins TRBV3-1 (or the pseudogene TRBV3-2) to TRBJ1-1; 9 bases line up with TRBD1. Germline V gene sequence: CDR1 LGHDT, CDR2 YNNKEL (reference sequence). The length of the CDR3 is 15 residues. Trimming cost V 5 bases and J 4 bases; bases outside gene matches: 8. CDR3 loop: CASSSTGGWFTEAFF. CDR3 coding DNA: TGTGCCAGCAGCTCCACAGGGGGCTGGTTCACTGAAGCTTTCTTT.

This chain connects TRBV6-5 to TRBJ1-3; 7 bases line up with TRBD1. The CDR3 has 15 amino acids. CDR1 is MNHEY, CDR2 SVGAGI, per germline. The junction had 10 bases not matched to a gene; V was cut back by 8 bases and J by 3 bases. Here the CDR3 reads CASSRTGTVGNTIYF. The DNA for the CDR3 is TGTGCCAGCTCAAGAACGGGGACAGTTGGAAACACCATATATTTT.

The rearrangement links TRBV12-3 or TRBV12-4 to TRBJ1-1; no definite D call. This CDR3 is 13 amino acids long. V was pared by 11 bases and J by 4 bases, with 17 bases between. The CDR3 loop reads CAGKEGIGTEAFF. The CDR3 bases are TGTGCCGGCAAAGAGGGTATCGGCACTGAAGCTTTCTTT.

CDR3 in amino acids: CASSLADGGGNYGYTF. CDR3 nucleotides: TGCGCCAGCAGCTTGGCCGACGGGGGAGGCAACTATGGCTACACCTTC. V gene TRBV5-1 combines with J gene TRBJ1-2; D is perhaps TRBD1 (5 bases). V was pared by 0 bases and J by 2 bases, with 14 bases between. Germline V gene lookup returns CDR1 SGHRS and CDR2 YFSETQ. The CDR3 has 16 residues.

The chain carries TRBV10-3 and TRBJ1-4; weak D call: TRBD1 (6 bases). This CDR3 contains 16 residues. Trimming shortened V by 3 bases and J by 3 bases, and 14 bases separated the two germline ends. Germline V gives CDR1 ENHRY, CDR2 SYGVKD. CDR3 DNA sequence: TGTGCCATCAGTGACACAAGGGGGAGGGCTAATGAAAAACTGTTTTTT. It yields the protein CAISDTRGRANEKLFF.

CDR3 DNA: TGTGCCAGCAGCATTTCAGGGGGCCTGAACACTGAAGCTTTCTTT. This sequence encodes CASSISGGLNTEAFF. The rearrangement uses TRBV7-2 and TRBJ1-1; TRBD1 matches 8 bases. This CDR3 has 15 amino acids. The junction had 5 bases not matched to a gene; V was cut back by 5 bases and J by 0 bases. Looked up from germline, CDR1 is SGHTA and CDR2 is FQGNSA. The variable domain in full, with the rest retrieved from reference TRBV7-2 and TRBJ1-1, is GAGVSQSPSNKVTEKGKDVELRCDPISGHTALYWYRQSLGQGLEFLIYFQGNSAPDKSGLPSDRFSAERTGGSVSTLTIQRTQQEDSAVYLCASSISGGLNTEAFFGQGTRLTVV.

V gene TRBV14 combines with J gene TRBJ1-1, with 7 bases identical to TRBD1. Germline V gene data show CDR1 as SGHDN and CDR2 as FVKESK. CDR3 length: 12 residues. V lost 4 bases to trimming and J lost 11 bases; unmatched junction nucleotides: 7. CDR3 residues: CASSRITGDAFF. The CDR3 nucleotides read TGTGCCAGCAGCCGCATAACAGGGGACGCTTTCTTT. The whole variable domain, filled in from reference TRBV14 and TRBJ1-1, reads EAGVTQFPSHSVIEKGQTVTLRCDPISGHDNLYWYRRVMGKEIKFLLHFVKESKQDESGMPNNRFLAERTGGTYSTLKVQPAELEDSGVYFCASSRITGDAFFGQGTRLTVV.

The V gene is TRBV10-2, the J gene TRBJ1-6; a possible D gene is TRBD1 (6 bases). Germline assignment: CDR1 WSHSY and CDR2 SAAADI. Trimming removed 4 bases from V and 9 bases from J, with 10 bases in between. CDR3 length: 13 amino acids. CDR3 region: CASSGYRASPLHF. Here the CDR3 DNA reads TGCGCCAGCAGTGGGTACAGGGCTTCACCCCTCCACTTT.

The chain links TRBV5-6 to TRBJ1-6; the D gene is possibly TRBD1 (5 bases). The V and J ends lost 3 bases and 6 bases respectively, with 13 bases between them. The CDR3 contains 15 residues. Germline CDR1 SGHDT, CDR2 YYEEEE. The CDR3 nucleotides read TGTGCCAGCAGCTGGCAGGGTTCCCGTAATTCACCCCTCCACTTT. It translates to CASSWQGSRNSPLHF.

CDR3: CASSDGQGSSYNSPLHF. CDR3 sequence (DNA): TGTGCCAGTAGTGACGGACAGGGTAGCTCCTATAATTCACCCCTCCACTTT. V gene TRBV19 combines with J gene TRBJ1-6, with 8 bases aligning to TRBD1. Looked up from germline, CDR1 is LNHDA and CDR2 is SQIVND (reference sequence). This CDR3 spans 17 amino acids. V trimming: 5 bases; J trimming: 0 bases; junction bases outside the gene matches: 6.

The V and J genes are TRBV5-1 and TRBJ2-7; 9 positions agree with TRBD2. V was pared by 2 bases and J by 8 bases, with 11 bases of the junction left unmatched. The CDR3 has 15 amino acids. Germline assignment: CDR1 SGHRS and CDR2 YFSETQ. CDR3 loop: CASSLRAGGPGQQYF. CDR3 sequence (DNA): TGCGCCAGCAGCTTAAGGGCGGGGGGGCCCGGTCAGCAGTACTTC.

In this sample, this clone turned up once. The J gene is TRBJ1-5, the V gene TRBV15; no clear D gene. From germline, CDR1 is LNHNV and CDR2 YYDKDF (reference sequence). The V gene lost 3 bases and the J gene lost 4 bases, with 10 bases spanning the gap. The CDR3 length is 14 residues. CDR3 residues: CATSSRVANQPQHF. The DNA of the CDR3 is TGTGCCACCAGCAGCCGGGTCGCGAATCAGCCCCAGCATTTT.

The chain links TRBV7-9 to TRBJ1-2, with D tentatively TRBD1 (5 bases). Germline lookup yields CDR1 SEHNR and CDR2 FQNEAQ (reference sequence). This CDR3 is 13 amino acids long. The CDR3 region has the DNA TGTGCGACCACGGTCGGGGGAAACCATGGCTACACCTTC. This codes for CATTVGGNHGYTF. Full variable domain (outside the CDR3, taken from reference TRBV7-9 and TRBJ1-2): DTGVSQNPRHKITKRGQNVTFRCDPISEHNRLYWYRQTLGQGPEFLTYFQNEAQLEKSRLLSDRFSAERPKGSFSTLEIQRTEQGDSAMYLCATTVGGNHGYTFGSGTRLTVV.

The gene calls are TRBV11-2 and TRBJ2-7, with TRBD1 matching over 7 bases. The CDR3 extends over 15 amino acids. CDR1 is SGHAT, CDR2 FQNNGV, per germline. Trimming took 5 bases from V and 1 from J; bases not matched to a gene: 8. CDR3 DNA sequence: TGTGCCAGCAGCAAAACAGGGGTTCTATCCTACGAGCAGTACTTC. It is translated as CASSKTGVLSYEQYF.

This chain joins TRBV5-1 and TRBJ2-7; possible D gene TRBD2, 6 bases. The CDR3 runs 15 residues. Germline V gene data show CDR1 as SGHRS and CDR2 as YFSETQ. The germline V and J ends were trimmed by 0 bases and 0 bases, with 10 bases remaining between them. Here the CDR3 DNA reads TGCGCCAGCAGCTTGGAGCCGGGAGCCTCCTACGAGCAGTACTTC. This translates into CASSLEPGASYEQYF.

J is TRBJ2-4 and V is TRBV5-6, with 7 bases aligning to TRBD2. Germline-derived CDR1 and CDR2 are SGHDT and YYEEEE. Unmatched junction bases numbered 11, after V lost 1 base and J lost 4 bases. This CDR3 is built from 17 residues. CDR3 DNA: TGTGCCAGCAGCTTGCGGCCGGGCCAGGGAGGGAAAAACATTCAGTACTTC. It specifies CASSLRPGQGGKNIQYF.

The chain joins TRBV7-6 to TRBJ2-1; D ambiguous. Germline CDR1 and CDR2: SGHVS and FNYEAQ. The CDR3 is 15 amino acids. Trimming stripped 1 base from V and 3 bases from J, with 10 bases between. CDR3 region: CASSLDRRSYNEQFF. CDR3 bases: TGTGCCAGCAGCTTAGATCGACGGAGCTACAATGAGCAGTTCTTC.